This TCR beta chain was recovered during a study of technical replicates of blood from a handful of donors. Assay: immunoSEQ multiplex PCR; the TCRdb copy retains only in-frame clones and omits some. The sample comprises about 97,000 clones, approximately 96% of which are singletons, and more than 0.3% rests with the top ten. Looked up from germline, CDR1 is SGHDT and CDR2 is YYEEEE. The CDR3 is 15 residues long. The V and J ends lost 1 base and 3 bases respectively, with 11 bases between them. What was sequenced was T cells isolated from PBMCs. The clonotype was recovered from a human donor in good health. The V and J genes are TRBV5-6 and TRBJ1-5; TRBD1 might be the D (5 bases). Written as DNA, the CDR3 is TGTGCCAGCAGCTTGTCAGGGAGGGACAATCAGCCCCAGCATTTT. This translates into CASSLSGRDNQPQHF.